This T cell receptor beta chain was observed in a study of beta chain features in type 1 diabetes. Germline loops: CDR1 MNHEY, CDR2 SMNVEV (reference sequence). Trimming left V 2 bases short and J 0 bases short, with 8 bases between. This CDR3 spans 15 amino acids. One heparinised blood draw averaging roughly 120 mL was given by each donor. The whole isolated RNA underwent reverse transcription, so sequencing captured expressed TCRB transcripts. TCRdb keeps only in-frame clones here, not all; method: immunoSEQ multiplex PCR. The table has 900,000 or so clones, 17% seen once. The chain employs TRBV27 and TRBJ1-3; D perhaps matches TRBD1 (5 bases). The TCR sequence derives from a woman between 18 and 29 years old in good health. The sequencing sample was made of naive CD4+ T cells from blood. CDR3 in amino acids: CASSLTGGSGNTIYF. Here the CDR3 DNA reads TGTGCCAGCAGTTTAACTGGGGGCTCTGGAAACACCATATATTTT.